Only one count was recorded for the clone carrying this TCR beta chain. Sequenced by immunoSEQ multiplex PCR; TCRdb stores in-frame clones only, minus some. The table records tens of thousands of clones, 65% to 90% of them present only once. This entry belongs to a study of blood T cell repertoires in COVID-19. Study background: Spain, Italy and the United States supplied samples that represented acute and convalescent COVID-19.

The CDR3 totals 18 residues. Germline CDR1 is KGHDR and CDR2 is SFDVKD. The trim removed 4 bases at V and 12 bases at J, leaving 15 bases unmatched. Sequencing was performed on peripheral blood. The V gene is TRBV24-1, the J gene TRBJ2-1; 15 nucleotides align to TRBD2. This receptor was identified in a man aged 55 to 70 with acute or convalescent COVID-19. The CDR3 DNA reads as TGTGCCACCAGTGACCAAAAGGGACTAGCGGGAGGAGTATTGGGGCAGTTCTTC. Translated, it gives CATSDQKGLAGGVLGQFF.